These 21 T cell receptor beta chains originate from one sample sequenced in a study of T-cell memory formation after mild COVID-19. TCRdb re-derived calls from the 5' RACE reads in MiXCR, one entry per CDR3 protein. The data hold 390,000 or so distinct CDR3 sequences, with 16% observed a single time. The sample taken for sequencing was PBMCs or a T cell subset sorted from them (not recorded which). The receptors were gathered from a man aged 18 to 30 who had mild COVID-19 (a few samples of this study predate the infection). Cell type and time point are not known.

A remark on this clonotype: Germline is not matched at one junction end, which may reflect a read error. The chain uses TRBV5-8 and TRBJ2-3; TRBD2 might be the D (6 bases). This CDR3 spans 15 amino acids. Germline V CDR1 and CDR2: SGHTS, YDEGEE. Written as DNA, the CDR3 is TGTTCCAGCAGCTTGGCCACCGGGGGAGCAGATACGCAGTATTTT. Translating it yields CSSSLATGGADTQYF. Drawing the rest from reference TRBV5-8 and TRBJ2-3, the complete variable domain is EAGVTQSPTHLIKTRGQQATLRCSPISGHTSVYWYQQALGLGLQFLLWYDEGEERNRGNFPPRFSGRQFPNYSSELNVNALELEDSALYLCSSSLATGGADTQYFGPGTRLTVL.

This clonotype was detected a few times. V and J are TRBV28 and TRBJ2-1; TRBD1 is a possible D gene (5 bases). This CDR3 comprises 15 residues. CDR1 and CDR2 from the germline V gene are MDHEN and SYDVKM. V dropped 6 bases and J dropped 0 bases, with 12 bases sitting between them. This CDR3 reads CASSRVRDSYNEQFF. CDR3 nucleotides: TGTGCCAGCAGCCGCGTCAGGGACTCCTACAATGAGCAGTTCTTC.

The rearrangement links TRBV5-1 to TRBJ2-3; tentatively, D is TRBD2 (6 bases). The CDR3 totals 16 residues. Deletions cut 0 bases from V and 0 bases from J, with 11 bases between. Germline CDR1 is SGHRS and CDR2 is YFSETQ. This CDR3 reads CASSLASGRSTDTQYF. The CDR3 DNA is TGCGCCAGCAGCTTGGCCAGCGGGCGTAGCACAGATACGCAGTATTTT. The entire variable domain, with the rest obtained from reference TRBV5-1 and TRBJ2-3, is as follows: KAGVTQTPRYLIKTRGQQVTLSCSPISGHRSVSWYQQTPGQGLQFLFEYFSETQRNKGNFPGRFSGRQFSNSRSEMNVSTLELGDSALYLCASSLASGRSTDTQYFGPGTRLTVL.

Written as DNA, the CDR3 is TGTGCCACCCCGACAGAGAACACTGAAGCTTTCTTT. It encodes CATPTENTEAFF. The chain couples TRBV12-3 or TRBV12-4 to TRBJ1-1; tentative D call: TRBD1 (5 bases). V was trimmed by 10 bases and J by 1 base, leaving 10 bases between them. CDR3 length equals 12 residues.

In its sample, this clonotype was seen a few times. The chain employs TRBV12-3 or TRBV12-4 and TRBJ1-1; D possibly corresponds to TRBD1 (5 bases). There are 13 residues in the CDR3. Trimming removed 8 bases at V and 5 bases at J, with 15 bases between. CDR3 sequence: CASAWGEVTEAFF. In nucleotides, the CDR3 is TGTGCCAGCGCCTGGGGGGAGGTAACTGAAGCTTTCTTT.

V is TRBV7-2 and J is TRBJ2-1, with 8 nucleotides matching TRBD2. The CDR3 sequence is 15 residues long. The germline V gene has CDR1 SGHTA and CDR2 FQGNSA. V shed 0 bases and J 2 bases; nucleotides not matched to a gene: 0. CDR3 region: CASSLALAAYNEQFF. As DNA, the CDR3 is TGTGCCAGCAGCTTAGCACTAGCGGCCTACAATGAGCAGTTCTTC.

In its sample, this clonotype was seen a few times. J is TRBJ2-7 and V is TRBV6-5, with 8 bases that match TRBD2. This CDR3 is 16 amino acids long. CDR1 and CDR2 (germline): MNHEY, SVGAGI. V was clipped by 0 bases and J by 2 bases; unmatched bases: 6. CDR3 bases: TGTGCCAGCAGTTACTCGGTAGCGGGGAGGGCCTACGAGCAGTACTTC. Protein: CASSYSVAGRAYEQYF.

The table lists this clonotype with many counts. This chain connects TRBV19 to TRBJ2-3; no reliable D call. The ends were cut back, 2 bases at V and 5 bases at J, with 8 bases in the middle. Germline V gene sequence: CDR1 LNHDA, CDR2 SQIVND (reference sequence). CDR3 size: 13 residues. CDR3 in DNA: TGTGCCAGTAGTATAAGGCCGCTAGATACGCAGTATTTT. Protein sequence: CASSIRPLDTQYF.

This clonotype was observed at least ten times. V and J are TRBV20-1 and TRBJ2-1; 13 positions agree with TRBD2. The CDR3 contains 16 residues. CDR1 DFQATT and CDR2 SNEGSKA come from the germline V gene (reference sequence). V lost 6 bases and J lost 0; bases outside the gene matches: 5. CDR3 DNA: TGCAGTGCACCTACTAGCGGGGGGGCCTCCTACAATGAGCAGTTCTTC. As protein: CSAPTSGGASYNEQFF.

This clonotype has more than one count but fewer than ten. V and J are TRBV6-1 and TRBJ1-2; 7 bases match TRBD1. Germline CDR1 MNHNS, CDR2 SASEGT. V lost 6 bases to trimming and J lost 4 bases; unmatched junction nucleotides: 14. The CDR3 is made up of 16 amino acids. CDR3 residues: CASSNRDSRRGYGYTF. The CDR3, as DNA: TGTGCCAGCAGCAACCGGGACAGCCGTCGTGGCTATGGCTACACCTTC.

This clonotype occurred a few times. One junction end does not reproduce the germline sequence, and a read error may be involved. The rearrangement links TRBV19 to TRBJ1-2, with a weak D call TRBD1 (5 bases). CDR3 length: 14 residues. The germline V gene has CDR1 LNHDA and CDR2 SQIVND (reference sequence). CDR3 in amino acids: CASSSATLPPRGAF. CDR3 nucleotide sequence: TGTGCCAGTTCCTCAGCGACCTTACCTCCCAGAGGGGCCTTC.

The J gene is TRBJ2-7, the V gene TRBV6-2 or TRBV6-3, with D tentatively TRBD1 (6 bases). Trimming stripped 6 bases from V and 4 bases from J, with 13 bases between. The CDR3 consists of 13 residues. Germline lookup yields CDR1 MNHEY and CDR2 SVGEGT. CDR3 sequence: CASRTGTLYEQYV. The CDR3 DNA sequence: TGTGCCAGCAGAACAGGGACATTATACGAGCAGTACGTC.

Comment on this clonotype: One end of the junction varies from germline; a read error may be responsible. The chain has TRBV7-7 and TRBJ2-2; no firm D call. The CDR3 length is 16 residues. In germline, CDR1 is SSHAT, CDR2 FNYEAQ (reference sequence). CDR3 nucleotide sequence: TGTGCTAGCAGCACGACAACCGGCACGAACACCGGGGAGCTGTTTTTT. Translated: CASSTTTGTNTGELFF.

The chain uses TRBV7-2 and TRBJ1-6; possibly TRBD1 for D (5 bases). The CDR3 is 16 residues long. Trimming took 7 bases from V and 10 from J, leaving 23 bases between them. Germline CDR1 reads SGHTA; CDR2 reads FQGNSA. CDR3 bases: TGTGCCAGCACCACCGGCAGGGTATTGGGCCTCTCACCCCTCCACTTT. It is translated as CASTTGRVLGLSPLHF.

This clonotype came up a few times. This chain links TRBV6-5 with TRBJ1-2; 8 bases are shared with TRBD1. The ends lost 6 bases at V and 11 bases at J; junction bases unmatched: 8. In germline, CDR1 is MNHEY, CDR2 SVGAGI. This CDR3 contains 12 residues. CDR3 in DNA: TGTGCCAGCAGAATCGGACAGGGCAAATACACCTTC. Translated, it gives CASRIGQGKYTF.

This clonotype has a handful of counts. The chain joins TRBV7-9 to TRBJ2-3, with 7 positions matching TRBD1. Germline CDR1 and CDR2: SEHNR and FQNEAQ (reference sequence). The CDR3 loop spans 16 amino acids. The V gene end was trimmed by 1 base and the J gene end by 0 bases; junction bases not matched to a gene: 4. The CDR3: CASSLGGQTSTDTQYF. In nucleotides, the CDR3 is TGTGCCAGCAGCTTAGGGGGACAGACTAGCACAGATACGCAGTATTTT. The full variable domain, rest sourced from reference TRBV7-9 and TRBJ2-3, is DTGVSQNPRHKITKRGQNVTFRCDPISEHNRLYWYRQTLGQGPEFLTYFQNEAQLEKSRLLSDRFSAERPKGSFSTLEIQRTEQGDSAMYLCASSLGGQTSTDTQYFGPGTRLTVL.

This clonotype was counted a few times. This rearrangement joins TRBV7-2 to TRBJ2-7; 7 bases line up with TRBD2. The V gene end was trimmed by 0 bases and the J gene end by 3 bases; junction bases not matched to a gene: 5. Germline loops: CDR1 SGHTA, CDR2 FQGNSA. This CDR3 contains 15 residues. The CDR3 DNA reads as TGTGCCAGCAGCTTAGCGTCGGGGGGTCGCTACGAGCAGTACGTC. Its protein product is CASSLASGGRYEQYV.

The chain carries TRBV7-3 and TRBJ2-2; D remains unclear. CDR3 length: 13 residues. Germline V gene lookup returns CDR1 SGHTA and CDR2 FQGTGA. V was shortened by 6 bases and J by 1 base, with 6 bases between the two germline ends. The DNA for the CDR3 is TGTGCCAGCAGTTCCATGAACACCGGGGAGCTGTTTTTT. It codes for CASSSMNTGELFF.

This clonotype has only a few counts. The chain carries TRBV6-2 or TRBV6-3 and TRBJ2-1; no reliable D call. CDR3 length: 16 amino acids. Deletions cut 2 bases from V and 3 bases from J, with 14 bases between. The germline CDR1 and CDR2 sequences are MNHEY and SVGEGT. The CDR3 here is CASSYGTPNGYNEQFF. CDR3 nucleotides: TGTGCCAGCAGTTACGGAACCCCTAACGGCTACAATGAGCAGTTCTTC.

V is TRBV27 and J is TRBJ1-5, with 8 nucleotides matching TRBD1. Germline CDR1 MNHEY, CDR2 SMNVEV (reference sequence). The junction had 0 bases not matched to a gene; V was cut back by 6 bases and J by 5 bases. The CDR3 sequence is 12 residues long. CDR3 protein: CASRDRDQPQHF. The CDR3 region has the DNA TGTGCCAGCAGGGACAGGGATCAGCCCCAGCATTTT.

This chain uses TRBV7-9 with TRBJ1-4, with TRBD1 as a possible D gene (5 bases). With 2 bases removed from V and 2 bases from J, the gap between germline ends came to 15 bases. This CDR3 comprises 17 residues. Germline-derived CDR1 and CDR2 are SEHNR and FQNEAQ (reference sequence). The CDR3 DNA is TGTGCCAGCAGCTTAATGGGACGGCGAGGGACTAATGAAAAACTGTTTTTT. Protein product: CASSLMGRRGTNEKLFF.